Below, one T cell receptor beta chain is given with its context. Using a J-beta primer mix together with a sample-barcoded 5' primer, a second PCR was run for roughly 6 to 12 cycles. TCRdb recomputed calls from the 5' RACE reads with MiXCR, one row per CDR3 protein. The top ten clones hold about 11% of a sample with 1.6 million or so distinct CDR3 sequences, about 31% of them seen once. These data belong to a study of blood T cells in healthy people across ages. V gave up 5 bases and J gave up 4 bases, with 8 bases separating them. Germline V gene lookup returns CDR1 SGHTA and CDR2 FQGNSA. The CDR3 contains 12 residues.

This chain links TRBV7-2 with TRBJ2-5; D is undetermined. What was sequenced was blood. This clonotype was sampled from a woman aged 25 to 39 in good health. CDR3 region: CASSIIGETQYF. CDR3 bases: TGTGCCAGCAGCATAATTGGAGAGACCCAGTACTTC. Filled out from reference TRBV7-2 and TRBJ2-5, the complete variable domain reads GAGVSQSPSNKVTEKGKDVELRCDPISGHTALYWYRQSLGQGLEFLIYFQGNSAPDKSGLPSDRFSAERTGGSVSTLTIQRTQQEDSAVYLCASSIIGETQYFGPGTRLLVL.